Shown below are 21 T cell receptor beta chains from a single sample sequenced in a study of blood T cell repertoires in COVID-19. Libraries were prepared by immunoSEQ multiplex PCR; TCRdb keeps only in-frame clonotypes and omits some of them. This table holds approximately 76,000 clones, around nine tenths found once. The sample comprised peripheral blood. These receptors originate from a woman aged 55-75 years with acute or convalescent COVID-19.

This chain uses TRBV12-3 or TRBV12-4 with TRBJ1-1, with TRBD1 matching 7 bases. The CDR3 totals 13 residues. V lost 4 bases and J lost 5; bases outside the gene matches: 4. The CDR3 DNA is TGTGCCAGCAGTTATAACAGGGGAACTGAAGCTTTCTTT. Protein product: CASSYNRGTEAFF.

The J gene is TRBJ2-7, the V gene TRBV5-4; 13 nucleotides line up with TRBD2. This CDR3 is built from 15 residues. After removal of 3 bases from V and 2 bases from J, the junction contained 2 bases not matched to a gene. CDR1 SGHNT and CDR2 YYREEE come from the germline V gene (reference sequence). The CDR3 bases are TGTGCCAGCAGCTCCGGGACTAGCGGGGCCTACGAGCAGTACTTC. Protein product: CASSSGTSGAYEQYF.

V usage is TRBV4-2 and J usage is TRBJ2-1; possible D gene TRBD2, 6 bases. This CDR3 has 13 amino acids. With 5 bases removed from V and 7 bases from J, the gap between germline ends came to 12 bases. Per germline, CDR1 LGHNA and CDR2 YNFKEQ. The CDR3: CASSEGRNNEQFF. Written as DNA, the CDR3 is TGTGCCAGCAGCGAAGGGAGGAATAATGAGCAGTTCTTC.

The chain links TRBV5-4 to TRBJ2-3; the D is unclear. The length of the CDR3 is 13 residues. The germline V gene has CDR1 SGHNT and CDR2 YYREEE (reference sequence). Trimming stripped 1 base from V and 4 bases from J, with 7 bases between. CDR3: CASSLKSADTQYF. DNA for the CDR3: TGTGCCAGCAGCTTGAAGAGCGCAGATACGCAGTATTTT. The whole variable domain, filled in from reference TRBV5-4 and TRBJ2-3, reads ETGVTQSPTHLIKTRGQQVTLRCSSQSGHNTVSWYQQALGQGPQFIFQYYREEENGRGNFPPRFSGLQFPNYSSELNVNALELDDSALYLCASSLKSADTQYFGPGTRLTVL.

This chain uses TRBV7-9 with TRBJ2-5, with D tentatively TRBD1 (6 bases). This CDR3 comprises 14 residues. The V gene's germline CDR1 is SEHNR and CDR2 FQNEAQ (reference sequence). V was pared by 5 bases and J by 2 bases, with 12 bases between. CDR3: CASSPGQRQETQYF. CDR3 in DNA: TGTGCCAGCAGCCCCGGACAGAGACAAGAGACCCAGTACTTC.

V gene TRBV19 combines with J gene TRBJ2-3; D uncertain. This CDR3 is 13 amino acids long. Trimming removed 5 bases at V and 0 bases at J, with 6 bases between. Germline V gene data show CDR1 as LNHDA and CDR2 as SQIVND (reference sequence). The CDR3 loop is CASSPTSTDTQYF. For the CDR3, the DNA is TGTGCCAGTAGTCCCACTAGCACAGATACGCAGTATTTT.

The chain joins TRBV24-1 to TRBJ2-1, with D unresolved. This CDR3 is 13 amino acids long. The germline gives CDR1 KGHDR, CDR2 SFDVKD. V gave up 1 base and J gave up 8 bases, with 8 bases separating them. The CDR3: CATSDFRRDEQFF. CDR3 DNA sequence: TGTGCCACCAGTGATTTTCGTCGCGATGAGCAGTTCTTC.

This chain uses TRBV2 with TRBJ2-1; 11 nucleotides align to TRBD2. The CDR3 is 15 amino acids. V lost 6 bases, J lost 4 bases, and 5 bases stayed unmatched. CDR1 and CDR2 (germline): SNHLY, FYNNEI. Here the CDR3 DNA reads TGTGCCAGCAGGAACGGACTAGCGGGTTACAATGAGCAGTTCTTC. Amino acids: CASRNGLAGYNEQFF. Together with reference TRBV2 and TRBJ2-1, the CDR3 gives the full variable domain: EPEVTQTPSHQVTQMGQEVILRCVPISNHLYFYWYRQILGQKVEFLVSFYNNEISEKSEIFDDQFSVERPDGSNFTLKIRSTKLEDSAMYFCASRNGLAGYNEQFFGPGTRLTVL.

The rearrangement uses TRBV28 and TRBJ2-7, with D possibly being TRBD2 (5 bases). Looked up from germline, CDR1 is MDHEN and CDR2 is SYDVKM. CDR3 size: 12 residues. V was clipped by 7 bases and J by 0 bases, with 7 bases between them. CDR3 coding DNA: TGTGCCAGCAAGGGAGTCTCCTACGAGCAGTACTTC. Translation: CASKGVSYEQYF.

This clone has only one observation. The chain carries TRBV15 and TRBJ1-1; 9 nucleotides match TRBD1. This CDR3 has 19 residues. CDR1 LNHNV and CDR2 YYDKDF come from the germline V gene (reference sequence). The V and J ends lost 0 bases and 1 base, in that order; junction bases with no gene match: 12. CDR3 in DNA: TGTGCCACCAGCAGAGACAAAGGCGGGACAGGGATGTGGAACACTGAAGCTTTCTTT. Translated, it gives CATSRDKGGTGMWNTEAFF.

The chain is built from TRBV5-1 and TRBJ2-1; 9 positions agree with TRBD2. There are 14 residues in the CDR3. The V and J ends lost 4 bases and 7 bases, in that order; junction bases with no gene match: 6. The germline V gene has CDR1 SGHRS and CDR2 YFSETQ. The CDR3 region is CASSAGGPGNEQFF. Written as DNA, the CDR3 is TGCGCCAGCAGCGCGGGGGGGCCGGGAAATGAGCAGTTCTTC. The whole variable domain, filled in from reference TRBV5-1 and TRBJ2-1, reads KAGVTQTPRYLIKTRGQQVTLSCSPISGHRSVSWYQQTPGQGLQFLFEYFSETQRNKGNFPGRFSGRQFSNSRSEMNVSTLELGDSALYLCASSAGGPGNEQFFGPGTRLTVL.

The rearrangement joins TRBV3-1 (or the pseudogene TRBV3-2) to TRBJ1-2, with a possible D match to TRBD1 (5 bases). Germline V gene sequence: CDR1 LGHDT, CDR2 YNNKEL (reference sequence). The CDR3 sequence is 15 residues long. The ends were cut back, 2 bases at V and 4 bases at J, with 14 bases in the middle. The CDR3 spells CASSQNRLGGYGYTF. In nucleotides, the CDR3 is TGTGCCAGCAGCCAAAACAGGCTCGGGGGCTATGGCTACACCTTC.

J is TRBJ2-5 and V is TRBV2; D is possibly TRBD2 (6 bases). The CDR3 runs 14 residues. In germline, CDR1 is SNHLY, CDR2 FYNNEI. The V and J ends lost 7 bases and 4 bases respectively, with 16 bases between them. The CDR3 sequence: CASTWDSEGETQYF. CDR3 nucleotide sequence: TGTGCCAGCACCTGGGACTCGGAGGGAGAGACCCAGTACTTC.

As DNA, the CDR3 is TGTGCCAGCAGCTTAGATGCGACAGGGGGCCTTCAGCCCCAGCATTTT. It encodes CASSLDATGGLQPQHF. The chain recombines TRBV7-2 with TRBJ1-5; 10 bases are shared with TRBD1. There are 16 residues in the CDR3. Unmatched junction bases numbered 6, after V lost 1 base and J lost 6 bases. Per the germline V gene, CDR1 is SGHTA and CDR2 is FQGNSA.

The chain employs TRBV6-2 or TRBV6-3 and TRBJ2-1; possible D gene TRBD2, 7 bases. The CDR3 runs 16 residues. Trimming took off 5 bases at V and 6 bases at J, with 20 bases between the two ends. Germline loops: CDR1 MNHEY, CDR2 SVGEGT. In DNA form, the CDR3 reads TGTGCCAGCAGTGACCAAGGGGGGGGCCTTTTCAATGAGCAGTTCTTC. This sequence encodes CASSDQGGGLFNEQFF.

The genes are TRBV19 and TRBJ2-3, with 10 positions matching TRBD1. Per the germline V gene, CDR1 is LNHDA and CDR2 is SQIVND (reference sequence). The CDR3 covers 15 residues. V was pared by 5 bases and J by 4 bases, with 6 bases of the junction left unmatched. CDR3: CASSELGTGADTQYF. The CDR3 DNA is TGTGCCAGTAGTGAACTCGGGACAGGGGCAGATACGCAGTATTTT.

The chain has TRBV7-9 and TRBJ1-3, with TRBD1 as a possible D gene (6 bases). The CDR3 is made up of 13 amino acids. The germline V and J ends were trimmed by 6 bases and 3 bases, with 9 bases remaining between them. Per germline, CDR1 SEHNR and CDR2 FQNEAQ (reference sequence). This CDR3 reads CASSQDSGNTIYF. The DNA of the CDR3 is TGTGCCAGCAGTCAGGACAGTGGAAACACCATATATTTT.

The rearrangement joins TRBV6-6 to TRBJ2-1, with 13 bases identical to TRBD2. The V segment lost 6 bases and the J segment 7 bases; nucleotides outside the gene matches: 12. The CDR3 consists of 17 residues. Germline V gene lookup returns CDR1 MNHNY and CDR2 SVGAGI (reference sequence). CDR3 sequence reads: CASRRELAGGLRNEQFF. In nucleotides, the CDR3 is TGTGCCAGCAGGCGAGAACTAGCGGGGGGGCTACGTAATGAGCAGTTCTTC.

This clone was counted between two and nine times. The chain uses TRBV5-4 and TRBJ2-2; TRBD1 agrees at 7 bases. CDR3 length equals 17 residues. The trim removed 1 base at V and 3 bases at J, leaving 9 bases unmatched. CDR1 and CDR2 from the germline V gene are SGHNT and YYREEE (reference sequence). The CDR3 is CASSLTGVAAYTGELFF. CDR3 coding DNA: TGTGCCAGCAGCTTGACAGGGGTTGCGGCTTACACCGGGGAGCTGTTTTTT.

The chain carries TRBV5-5 and TRBJ2-6; 8 bases fit TRBD1. With 0 bases clipped from V and 0 bases from J, the junction kept 5 bases outside the gene matches. The CDR3 loop spans 18 amino acids. The germline gives CDR1 SGHKS, CDR2 YYEKEE (reference sequence). CDR3 in DNA: TGTGCCAGCAGCTTGGAAGACAGGGGCCCCTCTGGGGCCAACGTCCTGACTTTC. The encoded protein is CASSLEDRGPSGANVLTF.

This clone was seen a handful of times. The chain combines TRBV18 with TRBJ1-2; the D is unclear. Germline V gene sequence: CDR1 KGHSH, CDR2 LQKENI. This CDR3 is built from 14 residues. With 3 bases removed from V and 0 bases from J, the gap between germline ends came to 8 bases. CDR3 in amino acids: CASSPGSSNYGYTF. The CDR3 DNA reads as TGTGCCAGCTCACCGGGCTCTTCTAACTATGGCTACACCTTC.